The 22 T cell receptor beta chains listed next were all sequenced from one sample in a study of Ad26.COV2.S vaccination and SARS-CoV-2 variants. The table came from immunoSEQ multiplex PCR; TCRdb's copy has only in-frame clones and leaves some out. The sample yields more than 400,000 clones, roughly 90% seen once. Described treatment: 15 to 20 received Ad26.COV2.S at low or high dose, single or two shots; roughly five received placebo; per-sample allocation not given. Day 63 after the first injection of vaccine or placebo was the sampling time. Specimen: peripheral blood, collected in a trial of Ad26.COV2.S vaccine versus placebo. These receptors all come from a person aged 18-60 years who received the Ad26.COV2.S COVID-19 vaccine or a placebo.

The CDR3 is CASSQEVSSYEQYF. The CDR3 DNA sequence: TGCGCCAGCAGCCAAGAGGTCAGCTCCTACGAGCAGTACTTC. The V and J genes are TRBV4-3 and TRBJ2-7, with D unresolved. CDR1 and CDR2 (germline): LGHNA, YSLEER. Trimming removed 0 bases from V and 0 bases from J, with 6 bases in between. The CDR3 contains 14 residues.

The chain joins TRBV5-1 to TRBJ1-4; D may be TRBD1 (5 bases). Trimming left V 2 bases short and J 8 bases short, with 10 bases between. The germline CDR1 and CDR2 sequences are SGHRS and YFSETQ. The CDR3 has 13 amino acids. The CDR3 nucleotides read TGCGCCAGCAGCTTCGGGACGGGGGAAAAACTGTTTTTT. It encodes CASSFGTGEKLFF.

The J gene is TRBJ2-2, the V gene TRBV11-2; a possible D gene is TRBD1 (5 bases). The CDR3 length is 17 residues. Trimming removed 0 bases at V and 1 base at J, with 12 bases between. CDR1 and CDR2 from the germline V gene are SGHAT and FQNNGV. The CDR3, as DNA: TGTGCCAGCAGCTTAGATAGATGGCAGGGGAACACCGGGGAGCTGTTTTTT. Translated, it gives CASSLDRWQGNTGELFF.

Worth noting for this clone: The same CDR3 also results from other DNA sequences found in this sample. The genes are TRBV6-2 or TRBV6-3 and TRBJ2-2, with D hard to call. V lost 2 bases and J 8 bases, leaving 3 bases between the germline ends. CDR3 length: 11 residues. The germline V gene has CDR1 MNHEY and CDR2 SVGEGT. CDR3 protein: CASSYPGELFF. Written as DNA, the CDR3 is TGTGCCAGCAGTTACCCGGGGGAGCTGTTTTTT.

The chain combines TRBV19 with TRBJ2-3; D might be TRBD2 (5 bases). There are 17 residues in the CDR3. Trimming shortened V by 2 bases and J by 1 base, and 16 bases separated the two germline ends. Per the germline V gene, CDR1 is LNHDA and CDR2 is SQIVND (reference sequence). The CDR3 protein is CASSISLRGVGTDTQYF. The CDR3, as DNA: TGTGCCAGTAGTATATCCCTCCGGGGAGTGGGCACAGATACGCAGTATTTT. Drawing the rest from reference TRBV19 and TRBJ2-3, the complete variable domain is DGGITQSPKYLFRKEGQNVTLSCEQNLNHDAMYWYRQDPGQGLRLIYYSQIVNDFQKGDIAEGYSVSREKKESFPLTVTSAQKNPTAFYLCASSISLRGVGTDTQYFGPGTRLTVL.

A single count supports this clone. This sequence joins TRBV7-2 and TRBJ2-3; 9 bases map to TRBD2. With 3 bases clipped from V and 5 bases from J, the junction kept 9 bases outside the gene matches. Looked up from germline, CDR1 is SGHTA and CDR2 is FQGNSA. The CDR3 length is 16 residues. CDR3 nucleotides: TGTGCCAGCAGCTTTTTTGCGGGGGGGGCCATAGATACGCAGTATTTT. This codes for CASSFFAGGAIDTQYF.

In DNA form, the CDR3 reads TGTGCCAGCAAAAGGGAAAGCTCCTACAATGAGCAGTTCTTC. Translating it yields CASKRESSYNEQFF. This sequence joins TRBV2 and TRBJ2-1, with D unresolved. Germline CDR1 and CDR2: SNHLY and FYNNEI. V lost 7 bases to trimming and J lost 0 bases, with 10 bases between them. The CDR3 consists of 14 residues.

This chain links TRBV25-1 with TRBJ1-2, with 7 bases matching TRBD1. Germline V gives CDR1 MGHDK, CDR2 SYGVNS. V lost 4 bases and J lost 6; bases outside the gene matches: 11. The CDR3 consists of 15 residues. DNA of the CDR3: TGTGCCAGCAGTGCTCGGGGCAGGGGGAGGGATGGCTACACCTTC. It is translated as CASSARGRGRDGYTF.

This clone was recorded a few times. The chain uses TRBV24-1 and TRBJ1-1; perhaps TRBD1 as D (5 bases). The CDR3 consists of 12 residues. Between the trimmed V and J ends, which lost 5 bases and 12 bases, there was a span of 15 bases. Germline CDR1 reads KGHDR; CDR2 reads SFDVKD. The CDR3 DNA reads TGTGCCACCAGTGCCCCAAGGGGCCGGACTTTCTTT. This gives the protein CATSAPRGRTFF.

The J gene is TRBJ2-4, the V gene TRBV2; 10 bases line up with TRBD1. Germline assignment: CDR1 SNHLY and CDR2 FYNNEI. V shed 4 bases and J 6 bases; nucleotides not matched to a gene: 6. The CDR3 extends over 15 amino acids. CDR3 nucleotide sequence: TGTGCCAGCAGTGCCGGGACAGGGGATGGAAACATTCAGTACTTC. It specifies CASSAGTGDGNIQYF.

The V and J genes are TRBV7-9 and TRBJ2-7; D might be TRBD1 or TRBD2, each matching 5 bases. CDR1 is SEHNR and CDR2 is FQNEAQ in the germline V gene (reference sequence). The CDR3 is 15 amino acids. Trimming took 4 bases from V and 2 from J, leaving 15 bases between them. The DNA for the CDR3 is TGTGCCAGCAGCTCAGGTCCCCGAGGGGCCTACGAGCAGTACTTC. Residues: CASSSGPRGAYEQYF.

The rearrangement joins TRBV10-1 to TRBJ2-3, with TRBD1 identical over 8 bases. There are 13 residues in the CDR3. Germline loops: CDR1 WNHNN, CDR2 SYGVQD (reference sequence). With 8 bases clipped from V and 1 base from J, the junction kept 2 bases outside the gene matches. CDR3 bases: TGCGCCAGCCAGGACAGGGGCACAGATACGCAGTATTTT. Amino acid sequence: CASQDRGTDTQYF.

The chain links TRBV7-9 to TRBJ2-7; TRBD1 matches at 8 bases. With 3 bases clipped from V and 4 bases from J, the junction kept 5 bases outside the gene matches. The germline CDR1 and CDR2 sequences are SEHNR and FQNEAQ (reference sequence). This CDR3 contains 14 residues. CDR3 nucleotide sequence: TGTGCCAGCAGCTTCCAGGGGGCTTTGTACGAGCAGTACTTC. This codes for CASSFQGALYEQYF.

The chain links TRBV27 to TRBJ1-4; tentatively, D is TRBD1 (5 bases). This CDR3 has 15 residues. Trimming stripped 7 bases from V and 0 bases from J, with 12 bases between. Germline values: CDR1 MNHEY, CDR2 SMNVEV (reference sequence). The DNA for the CDR3 is TGTGCCAGCAAACGGGACCGTTCAACTAATGAAAAACTGTTTTTT. As protein: CASKRDRSTNEKLFF.

The V and J genes are TRBV18 and TRBJ2-1; 11 nucleotides line up with TRBD2. The germline CDR1 and CDR2 sequences are KGHSH and LQKENI. CDR3 size: 16 residues. Unmatched junction bases numbered 3, after V lost 0 bases and J lost 5 bases. As DNA, the CDR3 is TGTGCCAGCTCACCACCTGGACTAGCGGGTAACAATGAGCAGTTCTTC. Translated: CASSPPGLAGNNEQFF.

There are a few counts of this clone. The rearrangement uses TRBV19 and TRBJ1-1, with 7 bases fitting TRBD1. Germline V gene lookup returns CDR1 LNHDA and CDR2 SQIVND (reference sequence). Trimming at V came to 9 bases and at J to 0 bases, leaving 4 bases not matched to a gene. This CDR3 has 13 amino acids. DNA of the CDR3: TGTGCCAGCACGGACAGGATGAACACTGAAGCTTTCTTT. Its translation: CASTDRMNTEAFF.

The gene calls are TRBV6-6 and TRBJ2-1; D is possibly TRBD1 (6 bases). Per germline, CDR1 MNHNY and CDR2 SVGAGI (reference sequence). This CDR3 spans 13 amino acids. Trimming shortened V by 2 bases and J by 4 bases, and 6 bases separated the two germline ends. CDR3 in DNA: TGTGCCAGCAGTTACGGACAGTACAATGAGCAGTTCTTC. Its protein product is CASSYGQYNEQFF.

V usage is TRBV18 and J usage is TRBJ1-2; perhaps TRBD1 as D (5 bases). The germline V gene encodes CDR1 KGHSH and CDR2 LQKENI. V dropped 0 bases and J dropped 2 bases, with 13 bases sitting between them. This CDR3 has 16 residues. CDR3 sequence: CASSPPTAGPNYGYTF. In DNA, the CDR3 is TGTGCCAGCTCACCACCGACAGCCGGTCCCAACTATGGCTACACCTTC.

The rearrangement links TRBV18 to TRBJ1-4; TRBD1 might be the D (6 bases). CDR1 and CDR2 (germline): KGHSH, LQKENI. This CDR3 comprises 16 residues. V lost 2 bases, J lost 4 bases, and 14 bases lay in between. CDR3 loop: CASSPGGPSGNEKLFF. The CDR3 DNA reads as TGTGCCAGCTCACCAGGGGGCCCCTCTGGTAATGAAAAACTGTTTTTT.

This rearrangement joins TRBV3-1 (or the pseudogene TRBV3-2) to TRBJ2-3; 9 bases align to TRBD2. V shed 5 bases and J 3 bases; nucleotides not matched to a gene: 9. Germline CDR1 reads LGHDT; CDR2 reads YNNKEL (reference sequence). The CDR3 covers 16 residues. CDR3 DNA sequence: TGTGCCAGCAGCTCTCGACTAGCGGTGGTAACAGATACGCAGTATTTT. It encodes CASSSRLAVVTDTQYF.

V is TRBV6-5 and J is TRBJ1-3, with unresolved D. Trimming cost V 4 bases and J 6 bases, with 7 bases left between them. This CDR3 spans 12 amino acids. The germline V gene encodes CDR1 MNHEY and CDR2 SVGAGI. The CDR3 loop is CASSSPINTIYF. Here the CDR3 DNA reads TGTGCCAGCAGTTCCCCGATAAACACCATATATTTT.

The chain joins TRBV18 to TRBJ2-5; TRBD2 might be the D (5 bases). Germline V gene data show CDR1 as KGHSH and CDR2 as LQKENI. CDR3 size: 16 residues. V lost 0 bases to trimming and J lost 5 bases, with 16 bases between them. The chain's CDR3 is CASSPPQDLRGETQYF. The CDR3 bases are TGTGCCAGCTCACCACCGCAGGATCTAAGAGGGGAGACCCAGTACTTC. Variable domain in full (rest from reference TRBV18 and TRBJ2-5): NAGVMQNPRHLVRRRGQEARLRCSPMKGHSHVYWYRQLPEEGLKFMVYLQKENIIDESGMPKERFSAEFPKEGPSILRIQQVVRGDSAAYFCASSPPQDLRGETQYFGPGTRLLVL.